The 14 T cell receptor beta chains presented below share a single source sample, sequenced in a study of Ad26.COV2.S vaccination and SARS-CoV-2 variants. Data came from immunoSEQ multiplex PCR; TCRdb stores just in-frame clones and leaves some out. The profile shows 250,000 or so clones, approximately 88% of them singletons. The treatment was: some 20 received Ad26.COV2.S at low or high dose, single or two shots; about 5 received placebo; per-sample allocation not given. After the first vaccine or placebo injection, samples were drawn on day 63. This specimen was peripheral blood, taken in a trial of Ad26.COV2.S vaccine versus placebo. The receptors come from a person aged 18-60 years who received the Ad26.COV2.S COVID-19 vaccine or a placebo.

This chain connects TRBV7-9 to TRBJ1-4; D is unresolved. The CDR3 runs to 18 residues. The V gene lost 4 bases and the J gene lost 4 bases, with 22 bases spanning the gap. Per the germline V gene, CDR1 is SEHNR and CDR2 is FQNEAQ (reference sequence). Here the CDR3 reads CASSSLLGVVSGNEKLFF. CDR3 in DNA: TGTGCCAGCAGCTCGCTCCTGGGAGTCGTGTCTGGTAATGAAAAACTGTTTTTT.

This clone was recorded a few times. CDR3 region: CASSLNPGHSYEQYF. The CDR3 DNA sequence: TGTGCCAGCAGCCTTAATCCCGGGCACTCCTACGAGCAGTACTTC. The chain has TRBV11-2 and TRBJ2-7; no reliable D call. The CDR3 has 15 residues. CDR1 SGHAT and CDR2 FQNNGV come from the germline V gene. The V end was cut by 5 bases, the J end by 0 bases, with 14 bases between.

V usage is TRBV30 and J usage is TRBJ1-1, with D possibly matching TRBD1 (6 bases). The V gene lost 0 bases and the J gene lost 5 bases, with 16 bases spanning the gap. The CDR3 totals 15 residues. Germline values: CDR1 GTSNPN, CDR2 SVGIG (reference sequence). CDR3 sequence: CAWSVPGGGRTEAFF. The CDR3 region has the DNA TGTGCCTGGAGTGTACCCGGGGGCGGGCGGACTGAAGCTTTCTTT.

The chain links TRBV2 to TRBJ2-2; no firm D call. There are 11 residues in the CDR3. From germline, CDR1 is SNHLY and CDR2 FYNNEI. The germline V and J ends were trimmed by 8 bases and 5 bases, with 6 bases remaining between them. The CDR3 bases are TGTGCCAGCTGGAGAACCGGGGAGCTGTTTTTT. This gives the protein CASWRTGELFF.

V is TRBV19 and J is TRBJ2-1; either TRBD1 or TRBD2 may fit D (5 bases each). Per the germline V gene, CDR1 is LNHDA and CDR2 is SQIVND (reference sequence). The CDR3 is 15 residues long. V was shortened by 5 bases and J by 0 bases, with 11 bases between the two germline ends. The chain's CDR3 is CASSEGMSSYNEQFF. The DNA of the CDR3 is TGTGCCAGTAGTGAGGGGATGAGCTCCTACAATGAGCAGTTCTTC.

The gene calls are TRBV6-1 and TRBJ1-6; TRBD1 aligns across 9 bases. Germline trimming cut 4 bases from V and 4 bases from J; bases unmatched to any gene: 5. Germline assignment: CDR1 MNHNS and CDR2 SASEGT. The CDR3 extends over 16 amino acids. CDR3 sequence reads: CASSGEGQGYNSPLHF. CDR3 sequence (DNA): TGTGCCAGCAGTGGAGAAGGACAGGGGTATAATTCACCCCTCCACTTT.

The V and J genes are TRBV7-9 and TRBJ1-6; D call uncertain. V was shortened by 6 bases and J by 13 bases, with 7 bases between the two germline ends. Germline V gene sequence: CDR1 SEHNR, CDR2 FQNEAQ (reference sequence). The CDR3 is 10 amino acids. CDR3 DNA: TGTGCCAGCAGTAATAGCCCCCTCCACTTT. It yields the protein CASSNSPLHF.

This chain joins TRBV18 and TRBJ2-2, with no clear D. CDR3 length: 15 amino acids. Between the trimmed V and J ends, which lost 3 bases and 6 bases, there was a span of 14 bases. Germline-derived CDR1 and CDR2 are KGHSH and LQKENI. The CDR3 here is CASSPFPDRPGELFF. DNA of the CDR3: TGTGCCAGCTCACCGTTCCCAGATCGGCCCGGGGAGCTGTTTTTT.

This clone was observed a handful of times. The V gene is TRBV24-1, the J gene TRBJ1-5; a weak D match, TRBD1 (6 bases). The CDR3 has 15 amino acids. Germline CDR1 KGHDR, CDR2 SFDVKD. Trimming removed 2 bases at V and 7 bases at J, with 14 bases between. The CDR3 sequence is CATSDSHRVGQPQHF. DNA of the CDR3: TGTGCCACCAGTGATTCTCACAGGGTCGGGCAGCCCCAGCATTTT.

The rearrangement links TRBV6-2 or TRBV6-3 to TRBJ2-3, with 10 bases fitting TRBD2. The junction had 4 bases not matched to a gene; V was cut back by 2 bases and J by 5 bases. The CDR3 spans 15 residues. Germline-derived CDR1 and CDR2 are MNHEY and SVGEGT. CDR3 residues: CASSYGAGGVDTQYF. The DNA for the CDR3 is TGTGCCAGCAGTTACGGAGCGGGGGGGGTAGATACGCAGTATTTT.

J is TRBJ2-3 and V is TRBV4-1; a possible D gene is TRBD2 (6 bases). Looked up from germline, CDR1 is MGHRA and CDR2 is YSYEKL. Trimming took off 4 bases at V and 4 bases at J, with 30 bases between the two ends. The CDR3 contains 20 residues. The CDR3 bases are TGCGCCAGCAGCCCGGACAAAGCCACCCTCCAGGGACCTAGCGCAGATACGCAGTATTTT. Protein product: CASSPDKATLQGPSADTQYF.

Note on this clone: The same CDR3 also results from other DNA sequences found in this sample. The CDR3 DNA follows: TGCGCCAGCAGCTTCGGACCAAGCACAGATACGCAGTATTTT. This gives the protein CASSFGPSTDTQYF. The chain recombines TRBV5-1 with TRBJ2-3; D gene unclear. V lost 2 bases, J lost 0 bases, and 7 bases lay in between. The CDR3 is 14 amino acids. Germline lookup yields CDR1 SGHRS and CDR2 YFSETQ. Supplemented by reference TRBV5-1 and TRBJ2-3, the full variable domain reads KAGVTQTPRYLIKTRGQQVTLSCSPISGHRSVSWYQQTPGQGLQFLFEYFSETQRNKGNFPGRFSGRQFSNSRSEMNVSTLELGDSALYLCASSFGPSTDTQYFGPGTRLTVL.

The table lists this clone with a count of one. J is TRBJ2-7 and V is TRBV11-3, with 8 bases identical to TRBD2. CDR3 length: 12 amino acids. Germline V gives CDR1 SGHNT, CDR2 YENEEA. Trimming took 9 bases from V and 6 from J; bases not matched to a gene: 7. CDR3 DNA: TGTGCCAGAAGAGCGGGAGTGGGCGAGCAGTACGTC. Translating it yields CARRAGVGEQYV.

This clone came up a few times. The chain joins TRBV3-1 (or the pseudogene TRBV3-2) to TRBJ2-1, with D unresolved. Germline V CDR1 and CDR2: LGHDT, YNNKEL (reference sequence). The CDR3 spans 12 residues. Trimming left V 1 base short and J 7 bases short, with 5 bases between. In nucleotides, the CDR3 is TGTGCCAGCAGCCAAGGGAGAAATGAGCAGTTCTTC. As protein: CASSQGRNEQFF.